This T cell receptor (beta chain) stems from a study of long-term antiretroviral therapy in people with HIV (dated by TCRdb to the early 2020s). Study-level background: Collection of the earliest samples took place about a decade ahead of the 2015 WHO recommendation for immediate ART, at a time when ART was typically delayed until CD4 counts fell. A retrospective serial study tested whether changes in peripheral blood TRB repertoire composition and diversity were associated with ART initiation and durable HIV suppression. From 25 to 30 adults with confirmed HIV infection, the cohort provided approximately 210 cryopreserved PBMC samples, gathered serially across a mean of around six years (range 1-12). Eleven of the 30 participants with HIV were female. No cross-contamination during QIAcube processing was shown when test extractions of a monoclonal T-cell line were performed alongside fewer than 40 polyclonal samples.

Participants were included only if at least one PBMC sample before ART initiation and at least two post-ART samples were available. Treatment was received in the United States of America by all participants with HIV. Cryopreserved samples of about 0.9-11 million PBMC were thawed and washed before DNA extraction. At the time of the earliest PBMC sample, participants with HIV were aged between about 23 and 54 years. Each participant contributed PBMC samples from 1-4 timepoints before ART initiation and 2-8 timepoints after ART initiation, with a median of 7 samples. For every participant, serial HIV viral load, CD4+ T-cell count, ART history and demographic data were obtained. Genomic DNA was extracted from unsorted PBMC with a Qiagen kit on a QIAcube, with processing performed in batches of 12 samples. The immunoSEQ hsTCRB v3.0 assay was used at survey level resolution to sequence the TRB variable region. The target sequencing depth for TRB was roughly 40,000-50,000 T-cell genomes per sample. Pooled TRB libraries were sequenced on an Illumina MiSeq with a v3 150-cycle kit. On the study's bioinformatics: Repertoire analysis was performed in R inside a reproducible Nextflow workflow that covered QC, data transformation and analysis. LymphoSeq2, an R package for exploring AIRR-Seq data, was used to implement custom analyses. Several samples that produced fewer than 5000 total TRB sequences were removed, so approximately 190 HIV repertoires were analyzed. Of the roughly 180 retained HIV repertoires, almost 60 were collected before and 120 to 140 after ART initiation. Each repertoire was downsampled to 5000 TRB nucleotide sequences, and summary statistics were averaged across 100 downsampling iterations. TRB sequences were retained for analysis only if CDR3 regions of at least seven amino acids were present. Diversity was assessed using a clonality score derived from Shannon entropy and using the Gini coefficient. Repertoire networks linked the top 5000 CDR3 amino acid sequences whenever two sequences differed by an edit distance of one. For TRB CDR3 amino acid sequences, GLIPH2 was used to predict antigen specificity groups and MHC restriction. To flag known CMV, EBV, HIV or tissue antigen associations, CDR3 amino acid sequences were matched against VDJdb and McPAS-TCR. Pre-ART, post-ART and control groups were compared with Wilcoxon signed-rank tests and Holm-Bonferroni correction. Held by TCRdb, this immuneACCESS table contains in-frame sequences only and omits some clones. Under half of the omission traces to an unresolved V gene where checked; the cause of the rest is unknown. The V and J calls and the clone size are those of that table, but D and trimming were determined from the DNA. This sample has roughly 40,000 clones in its table, and 94% of those were observed once. The ten largest account for around 2% of the sample.

Results the study describes overall, beyond this receptor: Inferences about post-ART repertoire changes are limited because no data were available on ART adherence, viral resistance or therapy changes. The samples were dated from about 2004 to 2018, and the ART regimens that were used may be less effective than current ART regimens. Starting ART was linked to a significant rise in TRB diversity, yet even with long-term ART the diversity remained significantly lower than in transplant donor controls. Expanded TRB clones identified before ART initiation dominated the repertoire across all time points, though the dominance fluctuated and decreased in many PLHIV after ART. Because pre-ART samples had limited cell numbers, profiling was done on unsorted PBMC rather than on sorted CD4+ and CD8+ T cells. Because PBMC availability was limited, only the TCR beta chain was sequenced, with no alpha chain pairing. HIV repertoires had narrower CDR3 length ranges than controls, and the network structure suggested an antigen-experienced repertoire that shifted only slightly toward naive after ART.

Points on this clone: What this receptor recognizes is not known. Within one base of it there is no much larger clone, and no base qualities were kept.

The CDR3 numbers 13 residues from cysteine through phenylalanine. Only CDR3 DNA remains: 39 bases, in frame from the first base. Trimming at the junction amounts to 10 bases on V and 5 bases on J, and the germline ends lie 17 bases apart. CDR1 and CDR2 are drawn from the germline V gene: MDHEN, SYDVKM. The clonotype comes from a man aged 30-40 years with HIV. The material sequenced was unsorted PBMCs, taken roughly 9.4 years after starting antiretroviral therapy. The rearranged chain carries TRBV28 and TRBJ2-5; TRBD2 might be the D gene, on 6 matching bases. The CDR3 reads as follows: CAISPRGRETQYF. Here is the DNA: TGTGCCATCAGCCCGAGAGGGAGGGAGACCCAGTACTTC.